Given below is one T cell receptor beta chain in context. This specimen comes from a study of blood T cell repertoires in COVID-19. This CDR3 contains 15 residues. Germline CDR1 and CDR2: SEHNR and FQNEAQ (reference sequence). V shed 0 bases, J shed 8 bases, and the junction held 6 bases outside the gene matches. Generated by immunoSEQ multiplex PCR, the TCRdb table keeps only in-frame clones and is missing some. The sample lists over 100,000 clones, less than 85% occurring once. This sequence originates from a woman aged 60-70 years with acute or convalescent COVID-19. The gene calls are TRBV7-9 and TRBJ1-4; 7 nucleotides match TRBD1. The sequenced sample consisted of peripheral blood. This CDR3 is CASSLASGQEEKLFF. For the CDR3, the DNA is TGTGCCAGCAGCTTAGCGTCCGGACAGGAGGAAAAACTGTTTTTT.